One and the same sample provided the 8 T cell receptor beta chains below, sequenced in a study of vaccination effects on CD4 cells after COVID-19. These receptors have no identified antigens. Ahead of sequencing, the ViraFEST assay grew antigen-specific CD4+ T cells using viral peptide pools. An approximately 10-day culture period preceded the isolation of CD4+ T cells. Each participant was given two doses of one vaccine (BNT162b2 or mRNA-1273). Here immunoSEQ multiplex PCR was the method, and the copy in TCRdb shows in-frame clones only, minus some. In the table there are tens of thousands of clones, around 81% of which are singletons. This material consisted of CD4+ T cells from PBMCs cultured with HCoV-229E spike peptides, taken after COVID-19 vaccination. These receptors were obtained from a human donor who received a COVID-19 vaccine.

V and J are TRBV12-3 or TRBV12-4 and TRBJ1-4; a possible D gene is TRBD1 (6 bases). Deletions cut 6 bases from V and 5 bases from J, with 10 bases between. The CDR3 consists of 13 residues. The CDR3 DNA sequence: TGTGCCAGCAGCAAGGGGGAAAATGAAAAACTGTTTTTT. This gives the protein CASSKGENEKLFF.

The J gene is TRBJ2-7, the V gene TRBV18; D is possibly TRBD1 or TRBD2 (5 bases each). Germline V gene sequence: CDR1 KGHSH, CDR2 LQKENI. This CDR3 has 14 amino acids. CDR3 loop: CASSPLGTSGEQYV. CDR3 coding DNA: TGTGCCAGCTCCCCACTCGGGACGTCGGGGGAGCAGTACGTC.

This clone was recorded once. The chain has TRBV6-2 or TRBV6-3 and TRBJ1-2; D unclear. Per the germline V gene, CDR1 is MNHEY and CDR2 is SVGEGT. Trimming stripped 0 bases from V and 1 base from J, with 18 bases between. The CDR3 consists of 18 residues. CDR3 DNA: TGTGCCAGCAGTTACTCGCTAACAGCCAGGATCGATAACTATGGCTACACCTTC. Its protein product is CASSYSLTARIDNYGYTF.

The chain carries TRBV19 and TRBJ1-5, with 8 bases fitting TRBD1. The CDR3 contains 16 residues. Germline V lookup: CDR1 LNHDA, CDR2 SQIVND (reference sequence). With V trimmed by 3 bases and J by 5 bases, 9 bases remained unmatched. The CDR3 nucleotides are TGTGCCAGTAGTATTATCGACAGGGGCACTTATCAGCCCCAGCATTTT. Its translation is CASSIIDRGTYQPQHF.

In this sample, this clone turned up once. This rearrangement joins TRBV5-1 to TRBJ2-5, with D possibly being TRBD1 or TRBD2 (5 bases each). V gave up 1 base and J gave up 4 bases, with 17 bases separating them. Germline assignment: CDR1 SGHRS and CDR2 YFSETQ. CDR3 length equals 16 residues. The CDR3 region is CASSLSAGTEGETQYF. Written as DNA, the CDR3 is TGCGCCAGCAGCTTGTCAGCTGGGACCGAGGGAGAGACCCAGTACTTC.

CDR3 DNA: TGTGCCACCAGCGCAAATCCGGGACGTAGGAACACTGAAGCTTTCTTT. Encoded protein: CATSANPGRRNTEAFF. The gene calls are TRBV15 and TRBJ1-1, with a weak D call TRBD1 (5 bases). Trimming took off 5 bases at V and 1 base at J, with 17 bases between the two ends. Germline CDR1 and CDR2: LNHNV and YYDKDF (reference sequence). The CDR3 spans 16 residues.

The chain joins TRBV7-9 to TRBJ2-1, with 10 nucleotides matching TRBD1. V shed 5 bases, J shed 6 bases, and the junction held 7 bases outside the gene matches. The CDR3 loop spans 15 amino acids. Germline-derived CDR1 and CDR2 are SEHNR and FQNEAQ (reference sequence). The DNA of the CDR3 is TGTGCCAGCAGCGCGACAGGGGGCCCCCCCAATGAGCAGTTCTTC. Its protein product is CASSATGGPPNEQFF.

The chain is built from TRBV18 and TRBJ1-1, with 7 nucleotides matching TRBD1. J gave up 3 bases and V 2 bases, and 3 bases lay outside the gene matches. Germline CDR1 KGHSH, CDR2 LQKENI. This CDR3 is built from 14 residues. The CDR3 bases are TGTGCCAGCTCACCAGGGGACAGATACACTGAAGCTTTCTTT. Encoded protein: CASSPGDRYTEAFF.